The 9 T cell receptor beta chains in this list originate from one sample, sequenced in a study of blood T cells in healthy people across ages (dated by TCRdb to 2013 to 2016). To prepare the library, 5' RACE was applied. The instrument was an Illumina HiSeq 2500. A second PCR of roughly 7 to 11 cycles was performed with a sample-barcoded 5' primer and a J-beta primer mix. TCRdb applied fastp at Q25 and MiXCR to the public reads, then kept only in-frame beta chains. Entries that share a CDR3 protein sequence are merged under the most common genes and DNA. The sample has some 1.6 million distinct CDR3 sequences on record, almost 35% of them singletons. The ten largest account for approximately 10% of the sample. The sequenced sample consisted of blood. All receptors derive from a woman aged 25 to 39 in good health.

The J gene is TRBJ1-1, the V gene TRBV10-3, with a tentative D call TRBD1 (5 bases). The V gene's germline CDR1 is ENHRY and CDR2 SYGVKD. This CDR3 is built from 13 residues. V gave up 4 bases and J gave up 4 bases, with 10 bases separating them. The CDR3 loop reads CAISVRGTTEAFF. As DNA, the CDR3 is TGTGCCATCAGTGTAAGGGGAACCACTGAAGCTTTCTTT.

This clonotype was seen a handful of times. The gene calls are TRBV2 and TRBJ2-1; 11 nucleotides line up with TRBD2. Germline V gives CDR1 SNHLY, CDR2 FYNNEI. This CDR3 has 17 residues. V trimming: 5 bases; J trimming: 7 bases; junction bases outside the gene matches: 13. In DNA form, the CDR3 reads TGTGCCAGCAGTCGACTAGCGGGACCTAGGTCCATAAATGAGCAGTTCTTC. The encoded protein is CASSRLAGPRSINEQFF.

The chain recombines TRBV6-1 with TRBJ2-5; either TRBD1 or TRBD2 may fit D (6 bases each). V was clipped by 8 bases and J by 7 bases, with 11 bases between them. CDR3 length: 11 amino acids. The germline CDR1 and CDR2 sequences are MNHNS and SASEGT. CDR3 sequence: CASGGPGTQYF. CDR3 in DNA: TGTGCCAGCGGGGGGCCTGGGACCCAGTACTTC.

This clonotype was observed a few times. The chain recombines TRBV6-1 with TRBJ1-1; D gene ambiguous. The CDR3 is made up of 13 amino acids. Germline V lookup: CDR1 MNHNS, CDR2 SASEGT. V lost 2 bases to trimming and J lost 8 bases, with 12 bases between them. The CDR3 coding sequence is TGTGCCAGCAGTGAATATAGGACGGGAGAAGCTTTCTTT. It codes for CASSEYRTGEAFF.

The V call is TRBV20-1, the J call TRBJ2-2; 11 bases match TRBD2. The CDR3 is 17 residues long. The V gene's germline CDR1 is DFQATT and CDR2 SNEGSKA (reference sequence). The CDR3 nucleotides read TGCAGCGTCCATCAGACTAGCGGGATCAGTAACACCGGGGAGCTGTTTTTT. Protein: CSVHQTSGISNTGELFF.

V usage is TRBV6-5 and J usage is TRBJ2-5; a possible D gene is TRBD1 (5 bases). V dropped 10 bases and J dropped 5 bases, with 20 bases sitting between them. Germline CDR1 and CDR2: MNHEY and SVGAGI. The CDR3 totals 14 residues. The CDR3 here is CANRPTPLGETQYF. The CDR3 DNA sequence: TGTGCCAACAGGCCCACCCCCCTTGGTGAGACCCAGTACTTC.

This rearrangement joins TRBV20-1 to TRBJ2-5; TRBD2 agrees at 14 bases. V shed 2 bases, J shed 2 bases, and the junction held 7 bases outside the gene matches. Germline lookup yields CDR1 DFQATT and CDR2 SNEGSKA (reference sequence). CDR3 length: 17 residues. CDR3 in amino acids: CSARSGLAGGDQETQYF. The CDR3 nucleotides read TGCAGTGCTAGATCCGGACTAGCGGGGGGTGATCAAGAGACCCAGTACTTC.

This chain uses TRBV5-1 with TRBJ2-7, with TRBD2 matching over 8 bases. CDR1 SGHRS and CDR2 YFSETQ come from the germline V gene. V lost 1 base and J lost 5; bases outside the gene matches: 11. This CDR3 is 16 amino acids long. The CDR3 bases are TGCGCCAGCAGCTTGAGGTCGGGAGGGCCATCTAACGAGCAGTACTTC. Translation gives CASSLRSGGPSNEQYF.

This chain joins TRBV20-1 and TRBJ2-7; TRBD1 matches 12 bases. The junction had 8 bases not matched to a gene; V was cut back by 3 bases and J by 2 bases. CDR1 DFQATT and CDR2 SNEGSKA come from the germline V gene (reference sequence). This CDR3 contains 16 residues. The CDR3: CSARGQGAGMAYEQYF. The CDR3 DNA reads TGCAGTGCTAGGGGACAGGGGGCTGGTATGGCCTACGAGCAGTACTTC.